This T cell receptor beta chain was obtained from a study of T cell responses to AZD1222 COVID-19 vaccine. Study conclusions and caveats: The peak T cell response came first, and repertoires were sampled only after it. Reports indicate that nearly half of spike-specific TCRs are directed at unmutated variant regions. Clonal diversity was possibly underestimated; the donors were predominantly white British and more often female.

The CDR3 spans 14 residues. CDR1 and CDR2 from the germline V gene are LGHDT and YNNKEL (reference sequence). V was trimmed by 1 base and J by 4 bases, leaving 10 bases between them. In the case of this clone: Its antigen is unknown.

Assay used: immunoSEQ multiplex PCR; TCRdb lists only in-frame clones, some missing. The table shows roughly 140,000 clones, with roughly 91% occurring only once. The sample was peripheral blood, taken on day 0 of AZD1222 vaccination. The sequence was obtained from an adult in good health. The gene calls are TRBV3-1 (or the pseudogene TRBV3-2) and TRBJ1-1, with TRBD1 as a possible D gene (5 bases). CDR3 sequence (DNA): TGTGCCAGCAGCCAAGGGGGACCTGGCACTGAAGCTTTCTTT. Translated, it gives CASSQGGPGTEAFF.